Shown below are 13 T cell receptor beta chains from a single sample sequenced in a study of OX40 agonist ivuxolimab in advanced cancers. Libraries were prepared by immunoSEQ multiplex PCR; TCRdb keeps only in-frame clonotypes and omits some of them. The data contain around 60,000 clones, around nine tenths of them singletons. The input for sequencing was CD4+ or CD8+ T cells sorted from blood, taken in a trial of the OX40 agonist ivuxolimab. The receptors were gathered from an adult with an advanced solid tumor such as melanoma, head and neck, liver or kidney cancer.

The chain employs TRBV30 and TRBJ2-1; D remains unclear. The germline CDR1 and CDR2 sequences are GTSNPN and SVGIG (reference sequence). The V end lost 3 bases, the J end lost 3 bases, and 3 bases lay between the germline ends. The CDR3 loop spans 11 amino acids. CDR3 bases: TGTGCCTGGAGACTCTACAATGAGCAGTTCTTC. This translates into CAWRLYNEQFF.

The chain couples TRBV11-2 to TRBJ1-2, with unresolved D. Germline CDR1 reads SGHAT; CDR2 reads FQNNGV. V was cut by 0 bases and J by 5 bases, with 4 bases left in between. This CDR3 has 12 residues. CDR3 protein: CASSLDLYGYTF. The CDR3 DNA reads as TGTGCCAGCAGCTTAGATTTATATGGCTACACCTTC. The entire variable domain, with the rest obtained from reference TRBV11-2 and TRBJ1-2, is as follows: EAGVAQSPRYKIIEKRQSVAFWCNPISGHATLYWYQQILGQGPKLLIQFQNNGVVDDSQLPKDRFSAERLKGVDSTLKIQPAKLEDSAVYLCASSLDLYGYTFGSGTRLTVV.

J is TRBJ2-2 and V is TRBV27; 7 positions match TRBD2. The CDR3 has 14 residues. The V segment lost 5 bases and the J segment 7 bases; nucleotides outside the gene matches: 7. Germline V gives CDR1 MNHEY, CDR2 SMNVEV (reference sequence). CDR3 amino acids: CASSPGLGIGELFF. CDR3 coding DNA: TGTGCCAGCAGTCCCGGACTAGGCATCGGGGAGCTGTTTTTT.

The chain employs TRBV9 and TRBJ2-3, with D maybe TRBD1 (6 bases). There are 15 residues in the CDR3. Germline-derived CDR1 and CDR2 are SGDLS and YYNGEE. The V end lost 0 bases, the J end lost 3 bases, and 11 bases lay between the germline ends. CDR3 DNA sequence: TGTGCCAGCAGCGTAGAACAGGGCAGAACAGATACGCAGTATTTT. Protein product: CASSVEQGRTDTQYF.

The V gene is TRBV11-3, the J gene TRBJ2-2, with D perhaps matching TRBD2 (6 bases). Germline CDR1 SGHNT, CDR2 YENEEA. CDR3 length equals 16 residues. V was pared by 0 bases and J by 1 base, with 9 bases between. The CDR3 reads CASSLELRENTGELFF. CDR3 coding DNA: TGTGCCAGCAGCTTAGAATTGCGGGAGAACACCGGGGAGCTGTTTTTT.

The chain uses TRBV6-1 and TRBJ1-1, with no clear D. Germline loops: CDR1 MNHNS, CDR2 SASEGT. The CDR3 consists of 14 residues. The V end lost 5 bases, the J end lost 0 bases, and 10 bases lay between the germline ends. CDR3 protein: CASSIRALNTEAFF. CDR3 DNA: TGTGCCAGCAGTATCCGGGCCCTGAACACTGAAGCTTTCTTT.

The V gene is TRBV28, the J gene TRBJ1-3, with no clear D. Trimming stripped 5 bases from V and 1 base from J, with 18 bases between. The length of the CDR3 is 17 residues. Germline values: CDR1 MDHEN, CDR2 SYDVKM. This chain's CDR3 is CASSRPGLGQSGNTIYF. In DNA, the CDR3 is TGTGCCAGCAGTCGCCCGGGCCTCGGGCAGTCTGGAAACACCATATATTTT.

The chain couples TRBV11-2 to TRBJ2-3; D is unclear. The CDR3 extends over 16 amino acids. V lost 4 bases and J 0 bases, leaving 14 bases between the germline ends. CDR1 and CDR2 from the germline V gene are SGHAT and FQNNGV. The CDR3 spells CASSSDGGTSTDTQYF. The CDR3, as DNA: TGTGCCAGCAGCTCCGATGGCGGAACTAGCACAGATACGCAGTATTTT.

V and J are TRBV6-1 and TRBJ1-3; no clear D gene. Germline-derived CDR1 and CDR2 are MNHNS and SASEGT. V lost 5 bases and J lost 2, with 10 bases in between. CDR3 length equals 14 residues. The CDR3 DNA reads as TGTGCCAGCAGTCCCTCGGGAGCTGGAAACACCATATATTTT. Protein sequence: CASSPSGAGNTIYF.

V usage is TRBV19 and J usage is TRBJ2-5, with D perhaps TRBD2 (6 bases). Germline CDR1 and CDR2: LNHDA and SQIVND (reference sequence). Trimming took off 6 bases at V and 5 bases at J, with 16 bases between the two ends. The CDR3 consists of 14 residues. CDR3 DNA: TGTGCCAGTAGCTTCACGACTGGGGGGGAGACCCAGTACTTC. Amino acids: CASSFTTGGETQYF.

The gene calls are TRBV2 and TRBJ2-3; D may be TRBD2 (5 bases). Trimming pared 6 bases from V and 1 base from J, leaving 14 bases between. The length of the CDR3 is 15 residues. CDR1 and CDR2 from the germline V gene are SNHLY and FYNNEI. DNA of the CDR3: TGTGCCAGCAGACAAACTAGATTTCGCACAGATACGCAGTATTTT. Translated: CASRQTRFRTDTQYF.

This chain links TRBV9 with TRBJ2-1; the match to TRBD2 covers 10 bases. With 0 bases clipped from V and 7 bases from J, the junction kept 13 bases outside the gene matches. The CDR3 runs to 18 residues. Germline lookup yields CDR1 SGDLS and CDR2 YYNGEE. CDR3 residues: CASSVAGLAGASLNEQFF. For the CDR3, the DNA is TGTGCCAGCAGCGTAGCTGGGCTAGCGGGAGCGTCACTAAATGAGCAGTTCTTC.

This clone has only a few counts. V is TRBV19 and J is TRBJ1-5; maybe TRBD1 (6 bases). This CDR3 is built from 14 residues. Germline V gene lookup returns CDR1 LNHDA and CDR2 SQIVND (reference sequence). V was pared by 5 bases and J by 4 bases, with 12 bases between. The CDR3 DNA is TGTGCCAGTAGTCCCGGGACACAGAATCAGCCCCAGCATTTT. Translated: CASSPGTQNQPQHF.